These 25 T cell receptor beta chains were sequenced from one sample in a study of CD8 T cells in ankylosing spondylitis (dated by TCRdb to about 2017). Broader findings and caveats from the paper: A TCR beta motif made up of several highly homologous amino acid variants appeared to be characteristic of blood from ankylosing spondylitis patients.

Library preparation was by 5' RACE. Sequencing relied on an Illumina HiSeq 2500. TCRdb's own reprocessing of the public reads used fastp at Q25 and MiXCR and kept productive beta chains. A single entry per CDR3 protein holds the most common genes and DNA from its merged rows. For this sample there are around 440,000 distinct CDR3 sequences; 15% to 20% appear just once. Just over 1% of the sample lies in the top ten. What these receptors recognize is not known. The sequencing sample was made of blood, either unsorted or a sorted T cell fraction (not recorded which). The origin of the receptors is a male donor with ankylosing spondylitis.

This clonotype has a handful of counts. J is TRBJ2-3 and V is TRBV11-2; 13 positions agree with TRBD2. CDR1 and CDR2 (germline): SGHAT, FQNNGV. The CDR3 length is 18 residues. V shed 4 bases, J shed 0 bases, and the junction held 7 bases outside the gene matches. The CDR3 bases are TGTGCCAGCAGCTCTCCGGGACTAGCGGGGAGTAGCACAGATACGCAGTATTTT. This encodes CASSSPGLAGSSTDTQYF.

This clonotype was observed a few times. This chain links TRBV20-1 with TRBJ1-6; 8 bases map to TRBD1. The germline gives CDR1 DFQATT, CDR2 SNEGSKA (reference sequence). CDR3 length: 14 residues. V was clipped by 6 bases and J by 9 bases; unmatched bases: 10. The CDR3 bases are TGCAGTGCCCGCGCCGGACAGGGAATTTCACCCCTCCACTTT. This gives the protein CSARAGQGISPLHF.

The genes are TRBV20-1 and TRBJ2-5; tentative D call: TRBD2 (5 bases). The CDR3 is 11 residues long. V shed 0 bases and J shed 12 bases, with 11 bases lying between them. The germline V gene encodes CDR1 DFQATT and CDR2 SNEGSKA (reference sequence). CDR3 DNA: TGCAGTGCTAGAGATTCAACTAGTGAGTACTTC. Amino acids: CSARDSTSEYF.

This chain connects TRBV18 to TRBJ2-7; 8 nucleotides agree with TRBD2. The CDR3 is 15 amino acids. The V gene end was trimmed by 4 bases and the J gene end by 5 bases; junction bases not matched to a gene: 10. Germline V gives CDR1 KGHSH, CDR2 LQKENI. The CDR3 DNA sequence: TGTGCCAGCTCACAGATGAAGCGGGAGATAGACGAGCAGTACTTC. This codes for CASSQMKREIDEQYF.

The genes are TRBV6-1 and TRBJ2-5; D gene unclear. Trimming took off 10 bases at V and 2 bases at J, with 14 bases between the two ends. This CDR3 has 13 residues. CDR1 and CDR2 from the germline V gene are MNHNS and SASEGT. CDR3 residues: CATGTWGQETQYF. In DNA, the CDR3 is TGTGCCACCGGAACTTGGGGACAAGAGACCCAGTACTTC.

This clonotype was detected many times. This CDR3 is CASSKAENEQFF. The CDR3 nucleotides read TGTGCCAGCAGCAAAGCGGAGAATGAGCAGTTCTTC. The chain carries TRBV12-3 or TRBV12-4 and TRBJ2-1; D might be TRBD2 (5 bases). V lost 6 bases and J lost 7, with 10 bases in between. The CDR3 contains 12 residues.

This clonotype was detected only a few times. V is TRBV5-1 and J is TRBJ2-2, with 12 bases aligning to TRBD2. In germline, CDR1 is SGHRS, CDR2 YFSETQ. This CDR3 has 16 amino acids. J gave up 4 bases and V 4 bases, and 5 bases lay outside the gene matches. CDR3 sequence reads: CASSVGLAGLTGELFF. DNA for the CDR3: TGCGCCAGCAGCGTTGGACTAGCGGGACTCACCGGGGAGCTGTTTTTT.

The chain couples TRBV10-1 to TRBJ2-5; TRBD2 might be the D (5 bases). Trimming pared 5 bases from V and 0 bases from J, leaving 10 bases between. The germline V gene has CDR1 WNHNN and CDR2 SYGVQD (reference sequence). CDR3 size: 14 residues. The CDR3 region is CASSSGRNQETQYF. The CDR3 nucleotides are TGCGCCAGCAGTTCGGGGAGAAACCAAGAGACCCAGTACTTC.

This chain links TRBV12-3 or TRBV12-4 with TRBJ1-3, with D perhaps matching TRBD1 (5 bases). The CDR3 runs 15 residues. With 6 bases removed from V and 4 bases from J, the gap between germline ends came to 16 bases. CDR3 sequence reads: CASSVTGRNGNTIYF. The CDR3 DNA is TGTGCCAGCAGCGTGACGGGACGAAACGGAAACACCATATATTTT.

The chain couples TRBV10-1 to TRBJ2-7; D unresolved. V lost 4 bases and J 3 bases, leaving 16 bases between the germline ends. CDR3 length equals 15 residues. CDR1 and CDR2 from the germline V gene are WNHNN and SYGVQD (reference sequence). The chain's CDR3 is CASSADHNAYYEQYF. The CDR3 bases are TGCGCCAGCAGTGCTGACCACAACGCCTACTACGAGCAGTACTTC.

This clonotype was observed a few times. The chain links TRBV12-3 or TRBV12-4 to TRBJ2-1; tentatively, D is TRBD2 (5 bases). The CDR3 has 12 residues. The V end was cut by 3 bases, the J end by 9 bases, with 9 bases between. CDR3 residues: CASSLEVSEQFF. DNA for the CDR3: TGTGCCAGCAGTTTGGAGGTTAGTGAGCAGTTCTTC.

This rearrangement joins TRBV5-1 to TRBJ2-2; D is unclear. The CDR3 has 16 amino acids. Trimming cost V 4 bases and J 0 bases, with 13 bases left between them. The germline V gene has CDR1 SGHRS and CDR2 YFSETQ. The CDR3 DNA sequence: TGCGCCAGCAGCGCCCTAGGTCCTCCGAACACCGGGGAGCTGTTTTTT. Protein product: CASSALGPPNTGELFF.

Written as DNA, the CDR3 is TGCGCCAGCAGCCAAGTGCGACAGCCTAATTCACCCCTCCACTTT. Translated, it gives CASSQVRQPNSPLHF. J is TRBJ1-6 and V is TRBV4-1; tentatively, D is TRBD1 (5 bases). The CDR3 is 15 residues long. V was cut by 1 base and J by 6 bases, with 10 bases left in between. From germline, CDR1 is MGHRA and CDR2 YSYEKL.

The V and J genes are TRBV20-1 and TRBJ2-7; the D gene is possibly TRBD1 (7 bases). The V gene lost 5 bases and the J gene lost 3 bases, with 14 bases spanning the gap. Germline V gene lookup returns CDR1 DFQATT and CDR2 SNEGSKA (reference sequence). The CDR3 is made up of 13 amino acids. CDR3 nucleotides: TGCAGTGCTCCCCGACAGGGAGGCTACGAGCAGTACTTC. Residues: CSAPRQGGYEQYF.

The chain is built from TRBV20-1 and TRBJ2-1; TRBD2 might be the D (6 bases). The CDR3 contains 12 residues. The germline V gene encodes CDR1 DFQATT and CDR2 SNEGSKA (reference sequence). The V and J ends lost 3 bases and 8 bases respectively, with 11 bases between them. The CDR3 region has the DNA TGCAGTGCTAGGCGGGGAGGCCATGAGCAGTTCTTC. Protein: CSARRGGHEQFF.

This clonotype was seen more than once but under ten times. This chain joins TRBV12-5 and TRBJ1-5, with D tentatively TRBD1 (6 bases). This CDR3 is built from 15 residues. In germline, CDR1 is LGHNT, CDR2 FRNRAP. Trimming pared 0 bases from V and 6 bases from J, leaving 12 bases between. The CDR3 sequence: CASGLVQGFSQPQHF. CDR3 nucleotides: TGTGCTAGTGGTTTGGTACAGGGTTTCAGTCAGCCCCAGCATTTT.

This clonotype was detected a few times. The chain employs TRBV12-3 or TRBV12-4 and TRBJ2-7; 9 nucleotides match TRBD2. V lost 5 bases to trimming and J lost 2 bases; unmatched junction nucleotides: 4. The CDR3 spans 14 residues. CDR3 amino acids: CASSDRTSAYEQYF. The CDR3 nucleotides are TGTGCCAGCAGTGATAGGACTAGCGCCTACGAGCAGTACTTC.

This chain joins TRBV7-2 and TRBJ2-7; no firm D call. V shed 5 bases and J shed 0 bases, with 14 bases lying between them. The germline V gene encodes CDR1 SGHTA and CDR2 FQGNSA. The CDR3 length is 15 residues. The CDR3 DNA reads TGTGCCAGCAGCGTATCCGGGTCTAGCTCCTACGAGCAGTACTTC. Its protein product is CASSVSGSSSYEQYF.

This clonotype was observed a few times. CDR3 loop: CASRPGLASYEQYF. DNA of the CDR3: TGTGCCAGCAGGCCGGGACTAGCGTCCTACGAGCAGTACTTC. This chain connects TRBV6-1 to TRBJ2-7; 10 positions agree with TRBD2. V was clipped by 6 bases and J by 1 base; unmatched bases: 3. The CDR3 sequence is 14 residues long. CDR1 and CDR2 from the germline V gene are MNHNS and SASEGT.

The V and J genes are TRBV19 and TRBJ1-2; TRBD1 is a possible D gene (6 bases). Looked up from germline, CDR1 is LNHDA and CDR2 is SQIVND (reference sequence). Trimming stripped 10 bases from V and 2 bases from J, with 17 bases between. The CDR3 loop spans 14 amino acids. In DNA form, the CDR3 reads TGTGCCACCCACAGAACAGGGCAGAACTATGGCTACACCTTC. Its translation is CATHRTGQNYGYTF.

The CDR3: CSARQGSTDTQYF. In DNA, the CDR3 is TGCAGTGCCCGGCAGGGATCCACAGATACGCAGTATTTT. The chain links TRBV20-1 to TRBJ2-3; a weak D match, TRBD1 (5 bases). V lost 6 bases to trimming and J lost 2 bases, with 12 bases between them. Germline CDR1 and CDR2: DFQATT and SNEGSKA (reference sequence). The length of the CDR3 is 13 residues.

This clonotype came up many times. The chain uses TRBV12-3 or TRBV12-4 and TRBJ1-2; the match to TRBD1 covers 10 bases. With V trimmed by 6 bases and J by 5 bases, 12 bases remained unmatched. The CDR3 spans 16 residues. The CDR3 here is CASREGLGQGRYGYTF. For the CDR3, the DNA is TGTGCCAGCAGGGAGGGGTTGGGACAGGGGAGGTATGGCTACACCTTC.

This clonotype has more than one count but fewer than ten. This sequence joins TRBV5-1 and TRBJ2-7; 8 bases fit TRBD2. Trimming took 4 bases from V and 2 from J; bases not matched to a gene: 11. Per the germline V gene, CDR1 is SGHRS and CDR2 is YFSETQ. There are 16 residues in the CDR3. The chain's CDR3 is CASSPWGSGTTYEQYF. The DNA of the CDR3 is TGCGCCAGCAGCCCTTGGGGTAGCGGGACTACCTACGAGCAGTACTTC.

The J gene is TRBJ1-1, the V gene TRBV5-6, with D maybe TRBD1 (5 bases). Germline V CDR1 and CDR2: SGHDT, YYEEEE. The length of the CDR3 is 14 residues. The V end was cut by 0 bases, the J end by 3 bases, with 9 bases between. The CDR3 region has the DNA TGTGCCAGCAGCTTGGGACAGTTATACACTGAAGCTTTCTTT. This encodes CASSLGQLYTEAFF.

The chain employs TRBV29-1 and TRBJ2-1; D is perhaps TRBD2 (5 bases). Germline V CDR1 and CDR2: SQVTM, ANQGSEA. Trimming left V 3 bases short and J 5 bases short, with 17 bases between. This CDR3 is built from 15 residues. The CDR3 bases are TGCAGCGTTGAGTTTTCGGGAAGGTGGGACAATGAGCAGTTCTTC. Translated, it gives CSVEFSGRWDNEQFF.